The next 23 T cell receptor beta chains were all read from a single sample in a study of molecular identifiers for immune sequencing clone quantification. MiXCR was run by TCRdb on the PCR reads, yielding one entry per CDR3 protein. The sample shows more than 450,000 distinct CDR3 sequences, over 20% of them seen only once. The material sequenced was naive CD8+ T cells from blood, with Jurkat cell RNA spiked in. The sample's subset: FACS-sorted CD8+CD4-CCR7+CD45RA+ naive T cells. These receptor sequences come from a human donor in good health. Some libraries in this study had Jurkat cell RNA spiked in.

This clonotype has a count of ten or more. V and J are TRBV19 and TRBJ1-5; tentative D call: TRBD1 (5 bases). V shed 1 base and J shed 2 bases, with 18 bases lying between them. This CDR3 comprises 18 residues. In germline, CDR1 is LNHDA, CDR2 SQIVND (reference sequence). The CDR3 spells CASSIGRWGGERNQPQHF. In DNA form, the CDR3 reads TGTGCCAGTAGTATAGGCCGGTGGGGGGGGGAACGCAATCAGCCCCAGCATTTT. Full variable domain (missing parts from reference TRBV19 and TRBJ1-5): DGGITQSPKYLFRKEGQNVTLSCEQNLNHDAMYWYRQDPGQGLRLIYYSQIVNDFQKGDIAEGYSVSREKKESFPLTVTSAQKNPTAFYLCASSIGRWGGERNQPQHFGDGTRLSIL.

This clonotype was recorded many times. The genes are TRBV11-2 and TRBJ2-7; D unresolved. The germline V gene encodes CDR1 SGHAT and CDR2 FQNNGV. The CDR3 has 14 amino acids. With 1 base removed from V and 2 bases from J, the gap between germline ends came to 9 bases. The CDR3 coding sequence is TGTGCCAGCAGCTTAGGTGCAGACGCCTACGAGCAGTACTTC. Translated, it gives CASSLGADAYEQYF.

On this clonotype itself: With a much larger clone just one base away, this may be a read error. The chain uses TRBV27 and TRBJ1-1; weak D call: TRBD1 (6 bases). The germline gives CDR1 MNHEY, CDR2 SMNVEV (reference sequence). This CDR3 contains 16 residues. V was cut by 6 bases and J by 0 bases, with 17 bases left in between. CDR3 bases: TGTGCCAGCAGGTTGGAGACAGGCAAACTGAACACTGAAGCTTTCTTT. It is translated as CASRLETGKLNTEAFF.

The CDR3 DNA follows: TGTGCCAGTAGTATCTGGACCGGGGAGCTGTTTTTT. Its protein is CASSIWTGELFF. The V and J genes are TRBV19 and TRBJ2-2; D is uncertain. This CDR3 region has 12 residues. Trimming left V 3 bases short and J 5 bases short, with 4 bases between. Germline V gene sequence: CDR1 LNHDA, CDR2 SQIVND (reference sequence).

This clonotype was recorded a few times. The genes are TRBV7-9 and TRBJ2-7; D is perhaps TRBD2 (6 bases). CDR3 size: 16 residues. Germline V gives CDR1 SEHNR, CDR2 FQNEAQ (reference sequence). V was shortened by 4 bases and J by 2 bases, with 18 bases between the two germline ends. The chain's CDR3 is CASSSHRGLDTYEQYF. CDR3 nucleotides: TGTGCCAGCAGCTCCCACCGGGGACTCGACACCTACGAGCAGTACTTC.

V and J are TRBV5-6 and TRBJ2-5; 9 nucleotides agree with TRBD1. This CDR3 is built from 19 residues. Trimming removed 0 bases from V and 1 base from J; junction bases left unmatched: 13. Germline values: CDR1 SGHDT, CDR2 YYEEEE. The CDR3 DNA follows: TGTGCCAGCAGCTTGGGGGGGACAGGGCCGAGATCCCTCCAAGAGACCCAGTACTTC. Translated, it gives CASSLGGTGPRSLQETQYF.

A word on this clonotype: This may be a read error: a much more frequent sequence differs by one nucleotide. The CDR3 reads CATPTGTDTQCF. The CDR3 coding sequence is TGTGCCACCCCGACGGGCACAGATACGCAGTGTTTT. The rearrangement joins TRBV2 to TRBJ2-3; unclear D gene. From germline, CDR1 is SNHLY and CDR2 FYNNEI. The CDR3 spans 12 residues. The full variable domain, in which reference TRBV2 and TRBJ2-3 provide the parts outside the CDR3, is EPEVTQTPSHQVTQMGQEVILRCVPISNHLYFYWYRQILGQKVEFLVSFYNNEISEKSEIFDDQFSVERPDGSNFTLKIRSTKLEDSAMYFCATPTGTDTQCFGPGTRLTVL.

This clonotype has only a few counts. This rearrangement joins TRBV3-1 to TRBJ1-1; unclear D gene. CDR3 length equals 16 residues. The germline V and J ends were trimmed by 0 bases and 4 bases, with 15 bases remaining between them. Germline-derived CDR1 and CDR2 are LGHDT and YNNKEL (reference sequence). Here the CDR3 DNA reads TGTGCCAGCAGCCAAGATCACCTCGGTTTGGTCACTGAAGCTTTCTTT. It codes for CASSQDHLGLVTEAFF.

This rearrangement joins TRBV12-3 or TRBV12-4 to TRBJ2-1; unclear D gene. V lost 6 bases, J lost 6 bases, and 12 bases lay in between. The CDR3 spans 13 residues. CDR3 sequence (DNA): TGTGCCAGCAGCCACACCAATCCCAATGAGCAGTTCTTC. It specifies CASSHTNPNEQFF.

In this sample, this clonotype turned up many times. This chain joins TRBV27 and TRBJ2-3, with D perhaps being TRBD1 or TRBD2 (6 bases each). Trimming removed 0 bases at V and 4 bases at J, with 11 bases between. This CDR3 has 15 amino acids. Per the germline V gene, CDR1 is MNHEY and CDR2 is SMNVEV (reference sequence). CDR3 DNA: TGTGCCAGCAGTTTATCATGGGGGGCTCCAGATACGCAGTATTTT. Amino acid sequence: CASSLSWGAPDTQYF.

This clonotype was picked up many times. The chain employs TRBV20-1 and TRBJ2-5; D unresolved. CDR1 and CDR2 (germline): DFQATT, SNEGSKA (reference sequence). CDR3 length: 11 residues. Trimming stripped 6 bases from V and 5 bases from J, with 10 bases between. CDR3 coding DNA: TGCAGTGCCCCGGCGGTGGAGACCCAGTACTTC. This encodes CSAPAVETQYF.

This clonotype was seen a few times. The V and J genes are TRBV23-1 and TRBJ1-5; 9 bases are shared with TRBD1. TRBV23-1 is flagged as an ORF with uncertain function. V lost 0 bases to trimming and J lost 7 bases; unmatched junction nucleotides: 7. The CDR3 is 16 amino acids. CDR3 amino acids: CASSQSGTGMEQPQHF. The DNA of the CDR3 is TGCGCCAGCAGTCAATCGGGGACAGGGATGGAGCAGCCCCAGCATTTT.

A note on this clonotype: The junction and the germline gene differ at one end; a read error may be behind it. V and J are TRBV12-3 or TRBV12-4 and TRBJ1-4; D unclear. This CDR3 contains 15 residues. CDR3 coding DNA: TGTGCCAGCAGCGGAGTGGGAAGGACTAATGTAAAACTGTTTTTT. Translation: CASSGVGRTNVKLFF.

The rearrangement joins TRBV5-6 to TRBJ2-3, with TRBD2 matching 10 bases. The V gene end was trimmed by 4 bases and the J gene end by 0 bases; junction bases not matched to a gene: 8. The germline CDR1 and CDR2 sequences are SGHDT and YYEEEE. The CDR3 loop spans 17 amino acids. The chain's CDR3 is CASSTTGTSASTDTQYF. The CDR3 region has the DNA TGTGCCAGCAGCACGACCGGGACTAGCGCTAGCACAGATACGCAGTATTTT.

This clonotype was observed once. A read error may account for a junction end that differs from germline. V gene TRBV5-1 combines with J gene TRBJ1-3; no firm D call. The CDR3 sequence is 17 residues long. The V gene's germline CDR1 is SGHRS and CDR2 YFSETQ. CDR3 DNA sequence: TGCGTCAGCAGCTCGTCCCTTATTGGAGGCGCTGGAAACACCATATATTTT. This encodes CVSSSSLIGGAGNTIYF.

This clonotype was seen ten or more times. The chain recombines TRBV6-5 with TRBJ2-1, with D hard to call. Germline CDR1 MNHEY, CDR2 SVGAGI. Trimming took off 2 bases at V and 15 bases at J, with 14 bases between the two ends. This CDR3 is built from 12 residues. The CDR3: CASSYALDMWFF. The CDR3 region has the DNA TGTGCCAGCAGTTACGCCCTAGATATGTGGTTCTTC.

In the case of this clonotype: This may stem from a read error, because a much larger clone lies one nucleotide away. The conserved phenylalanine or tryptophan normally closing the CDR3 is absent here, so this likely arose from a read error. V gene TRBV4-1 combines with J gene TRBJ1-1; D unresolved. V was clipped by 2 bases and J by 5 bases, with 6 bases between them. Germline CDR1 MGHRA, CDR2 YSYEKL. This CDR3 region has 12 residues. CDR3 sequence: CASSQIGTEAFI. The CDR3 DNA reads TGCGCCAGCAGCCAAATAGGGACTGAAGCTTTCATT.

In its sample, this clonotype was seen a few times. The chain recombines TRBV29-1 with TRBJ2-2, with D perhaps being TRBD1 or TRBD2 (5 bases each). The CDR3 length is 13 residues. Trimming shortened V by 5 bases and J by 1 base, and 8 bases separated the two germline ends. Germline V gene lookup returns CDR1 SQVTM and CDR2 ANQGSEA. CDR3 amino acids: CSVWDGNTGELFF. CDR3 DNA sequence: TGCAGCGTTTGGGACGGGAACACCGGGGAGCTGTTTTTT.

The chain employs TRBV7-9 and TRBJ2-1, with 14 bases fitting TRBD2. After removal of 5 bases from V and 6 bases from J, the junction contained 3 bases not matched to a gene. This CDR3 has 15 residues. Germline V gene lookup returns CDR1 SEHNR and CDR2 FQNEAQ (reference sequence). CDR3 loop: CASSAGLAGVNEQFF. CDR3 nucleotide sequence: TGTGCCAGCAGCGCGGGACTAGCGGGAGTCAATGAGCAGTTCTTC.

The sample holds many counts of this clonotype. The chain links TRBV5-6 to TRBJ2-7, with no clear D. Deletions cut 5 bases from V and 6 bases from J, with 15 bases between. The CDR3 totals 13 residues. CDR1 SGHDT and CDR2 YYEEEE come from the germline V gene. As DNA, the CDR3 is TGTGCCAGCAGTTATGACTCCCGGCCCGAGCAGTACTTC. Protein product: CASSYDSRPEQYF. The full variable domain, in which reference TRBV5-6 and TRBJ2-7 provide the parts outside the CDR3, is DAGVTQSPTHLIKTRGQQVTLRCSPKSGHDTVSWYQQALGQGPQFIFQYYEEEERQRGNFPDRFSGHQFPNYSSELNVNALLLGDSALYLCASSYDSRPEQYFGPGTRLTVT.

This clonotype has a count of ten or more. The genes are TRBV4-3 and TRBJ2-7, with 7 bases aligning to TRBD2. V shed 1 base and J 2 bases; nucleotides not matched to a gene: 5. This CDR3 spans 15 amino acids. The germline V gene encodes CDR1 LGHNA and CDR2 YSLEER. The CDR3 sequence: CASSQGTSSTYEQYF. The CDR3 bases are TGCGCCAGCAGCCAAGGGACTAGTTCAACCTACGAGCAGTACTTC.

The chain is built from TRBV11-2 and TRBJ2-3, with TRBD2 matching over 7 bases. The CDR3 length is 15 residues. Germline V gene data show CDR1 as SGHAT and CDR2 as FQNNGV. V was pared by 5 bases and J by 1 base, with 6 bases of the junction left unmatched. CDR3 in amino acids: CASSPRTRGTDTQYF. Here the CDR3 DNA reads TGTGCCAGCAGCCCCCGGACTAGGGGCACAGATACGCAGTATTTT.

Of note for this clonotype: This may be a read error: a much more frequent sequence differs by one nucleotide. The chain couples TRBV24-1 to TRBJ2-3, with D possibly matching TRBD1 (5 bases). The CDR3 has 16 amino acids. Germline CDR1 KGHDR, CDR2 SFDVKD. CDR3 amino acids: CAASDLQTDGTDTQYF. CDR3 nucleotides: TGTGCCGCCAGTGATTTGCAGACAGACGGCACAGATACGCAGTATTTT.